This TCR beta chain was retrieved from a study of OX40 agonist ivuxolimab in advanced cancers. For the study at large: Of the participants, under 50% had some prior anti-PD-1, anti-PD-L1 or anti-CTLA-4 therapy, which was allowed.

The method was immunoSEQ multiplex PCR; TCRdb's version includes in-frame clones alone and lacks a portion of them. The table has just over 90,000 clones, roughly 92% seen once. Comment on this clone: Its target is unknown.

Exclusion of a patient followed from autoimmune disease history or systemic immunosuppression. Notes on the study in general: The specificity for antigen of the expanded peripheral T cells was not determined. On average, CD8+ T cells showed a greater number of expanded clones than CD4+.

The material was CD4+ or CD8+ T cells sorted from blood, obtained in a trial of the OX40 agonist ivuxolimab. The sequence was obtained from an adult with an advanced solid tumor such as melanoma, head and neck, liver or kidney cancer.

CDR3 protein: CASSFGLNEQFF. DNA for the CDR3: TGTGCCAGCAGCTTCGGGTTAAATGAGCAGTTCTTC. The rearrangement uses TRBV7-9 and TRBJ2-1; D is undetermined. CDR1 and CDR2 (germline): SEHNR, FQNEAQ (reference sequence). Trimming stripped 3 bases from V and 7 bases from J, with 7 bases between. The length of the CDR3 is 12 residues.